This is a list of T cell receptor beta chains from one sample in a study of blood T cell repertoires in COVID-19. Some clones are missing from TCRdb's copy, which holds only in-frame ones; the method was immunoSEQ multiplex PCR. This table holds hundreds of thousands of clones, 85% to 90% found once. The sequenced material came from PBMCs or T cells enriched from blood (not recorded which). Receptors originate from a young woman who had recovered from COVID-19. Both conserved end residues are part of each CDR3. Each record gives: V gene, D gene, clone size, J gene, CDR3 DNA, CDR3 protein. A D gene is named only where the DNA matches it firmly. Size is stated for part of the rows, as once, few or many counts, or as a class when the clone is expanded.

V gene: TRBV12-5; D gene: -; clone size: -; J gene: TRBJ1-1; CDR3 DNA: TGTGCTAGTGGTGGACCGGGGGAGAACACTGAAGCTTTCTTT; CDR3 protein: CASGGPGENTEAFF
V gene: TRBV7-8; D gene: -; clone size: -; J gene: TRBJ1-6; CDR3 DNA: TGTGCCAGCAGCTTACCAGGGGACTCACCCCTCCACTTT; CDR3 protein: CASSLPGDSPLHF
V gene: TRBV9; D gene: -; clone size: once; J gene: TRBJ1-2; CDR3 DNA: TGTGCCAGCAGCGTAGGTTCTGGGGGCCACCACAACACCTATGGCTACACCTTC; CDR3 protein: CASSVGSGGHHNTYGYTF
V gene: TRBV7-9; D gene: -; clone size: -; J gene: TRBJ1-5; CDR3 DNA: TGTGCCAGCAGCTTATTTTCCATAAGAGATCAGCCCCAGCATTTT; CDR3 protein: CASSLFSIRDQPQHF
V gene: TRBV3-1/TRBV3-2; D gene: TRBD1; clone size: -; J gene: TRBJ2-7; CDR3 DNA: TGTGCCAGCAGCCAACCGGGACAGGGACACTACGAGCAGTACTTC; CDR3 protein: CASSQPGQGHYEQYF
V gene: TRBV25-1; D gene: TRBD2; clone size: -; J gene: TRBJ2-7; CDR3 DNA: TGTGCCAGCAGACGGACTAGCTTAAACGAGCAGTACTTC; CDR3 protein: CASRRTSLNEQYF
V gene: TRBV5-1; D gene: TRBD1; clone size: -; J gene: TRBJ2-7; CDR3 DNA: TGCGCCAGCCGGCAGACAGGGATCTACGAGCAGTACTTC; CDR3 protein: CASRQTGIYEQYF
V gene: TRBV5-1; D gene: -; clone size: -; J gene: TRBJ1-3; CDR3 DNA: TGCGCCAGACGACTCTGCTCTGGAAACACCATATATTTT; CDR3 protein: CARRLCSGNTIYF
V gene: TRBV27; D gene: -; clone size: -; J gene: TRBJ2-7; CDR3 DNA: TGTGCCAGCCGGCAGCGGCAGGGAGGTTTTCACGAGCAGTACTTC; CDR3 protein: CASRQRQGGFHEQYF
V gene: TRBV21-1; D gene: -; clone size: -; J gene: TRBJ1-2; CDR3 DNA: TGTGCCAGCAGCAAGAAGGGACAGTTCTATGGCTACACCTTC; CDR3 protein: CASSKKGQFYGYTF
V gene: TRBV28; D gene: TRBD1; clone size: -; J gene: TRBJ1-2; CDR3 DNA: TGTGCCAGCAGTTTGACAGGGACAAACTATGGCTACACCTTC; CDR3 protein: CASSLTGTNYGYTF
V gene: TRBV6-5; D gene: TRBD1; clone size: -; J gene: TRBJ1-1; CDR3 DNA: TGTGCCAGCAGCCCGACAGGGGAGGTCTCTGAAGCTTTCTTT; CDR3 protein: CASSPTGEVSEAFF
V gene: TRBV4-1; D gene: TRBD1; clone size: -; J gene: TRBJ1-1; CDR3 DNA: TGCGCCAGCAGCCAAGTACTCCGACAGGGAGGAACTGAAGCTTTCTTT; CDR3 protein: CASSQVLRQGGTEAFF
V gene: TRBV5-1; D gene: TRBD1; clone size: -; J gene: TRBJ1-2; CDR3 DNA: TGCGCCAGCAGCGCCTACCCGGGACAGGGTGACTATGGCTACACCTTC; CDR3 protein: CASSAYPGQGDYGYTF
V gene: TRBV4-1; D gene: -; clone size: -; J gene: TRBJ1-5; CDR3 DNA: TGCGCCAGCAGCCAAAACAGGGATAATCAGCCCCAGCATTTT; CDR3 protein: CASSQNRDNQPQHF
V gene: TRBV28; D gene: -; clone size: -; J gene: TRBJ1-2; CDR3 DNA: TGTGCCAGCACTTCTGGCGGCAGTAACTATGGCTACACCTTC; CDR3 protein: CASTSGGSNYGYTF
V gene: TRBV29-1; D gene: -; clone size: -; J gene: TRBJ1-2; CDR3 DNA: TGCAGCGTTGAACTCTTGGCTGGGGGCTTTGGCTACACCTTC; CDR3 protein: CSVELLAGGFGYTF
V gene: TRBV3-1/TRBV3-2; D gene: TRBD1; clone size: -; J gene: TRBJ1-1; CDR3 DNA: TGTGCCAGCAGCCCAGGGCAGACAGGGGGTGCTTTCTTT; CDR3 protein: CASSPGQTGGAFF
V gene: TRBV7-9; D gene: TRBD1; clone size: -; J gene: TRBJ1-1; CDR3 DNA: TGTGCCAGCAGCCTACAGGGGTCTGGGTACACTGAAGCTTTCTTT; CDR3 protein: CASSLQGSGYTEAFF
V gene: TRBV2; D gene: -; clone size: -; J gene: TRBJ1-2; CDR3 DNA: TGTGCCAGCAGTGATCTGGGCCAAGACTATGGCTACACCTTC; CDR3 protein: CASSDLGQDYGYTF
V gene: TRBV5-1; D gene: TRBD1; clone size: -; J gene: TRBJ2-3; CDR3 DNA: TGCGCCAGCAGCAAGGACAGGGGGGTTAGGTATTTT; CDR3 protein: CASSKDRGVRYF
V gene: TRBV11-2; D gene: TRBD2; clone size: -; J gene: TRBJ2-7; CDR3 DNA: TGTGCCAGCAGCCCGGGACTAGTCGCCGAGCAGTACTTC; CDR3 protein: CASSPGLVAEQYF
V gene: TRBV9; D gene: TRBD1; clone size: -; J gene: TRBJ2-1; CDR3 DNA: TGTGCCAGCAGCGACGGGACAGGGGTAAATGAGCAGTTCTTC; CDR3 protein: CASSDGTGVNEQFF
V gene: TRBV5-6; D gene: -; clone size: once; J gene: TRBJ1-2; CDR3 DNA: TGTGCCAGCAGCTTAGCAGGGACACAGGACTATGGCTACACCTTC; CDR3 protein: CASSLAGTQDYGYTF
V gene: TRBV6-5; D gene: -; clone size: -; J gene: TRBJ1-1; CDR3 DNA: TGTGCCAGCACGCCCCAGGGGAACACTGAAGCTTTCTTT; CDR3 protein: CASTPQGNTEAFF
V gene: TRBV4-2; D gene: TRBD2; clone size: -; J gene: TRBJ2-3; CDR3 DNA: TGTGCCAGCAGCCAAGATACAGCGGGGGGGCTGGTCGCAGATACGCAGTATTTT; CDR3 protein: CASSQDTAGGLVADTQYF
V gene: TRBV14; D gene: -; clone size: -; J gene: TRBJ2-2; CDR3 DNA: TGTGCCAGCAGCCAAGTCAGAGGAACCGGGGAGCTGTTTTTT; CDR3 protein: CASSQVRGTGELFF
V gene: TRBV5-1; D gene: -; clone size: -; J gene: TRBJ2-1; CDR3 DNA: TGCGCCAGCAGCTTCTCCGGGAATGAGCAGTTCTTC; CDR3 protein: CASSFSGNEQFF
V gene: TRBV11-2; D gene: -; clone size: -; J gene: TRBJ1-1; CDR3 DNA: TGTGCCAGCAGCTTAGGCAGGAACACTGAAGCTTTCTTT; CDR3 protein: CASSLGRNTEAFF
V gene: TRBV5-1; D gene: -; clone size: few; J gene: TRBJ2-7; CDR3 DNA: TGCGCCAGCAGCTTGGACGCAGACTACGAGCAGTACTTC; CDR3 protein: CASSLDADYEQYF
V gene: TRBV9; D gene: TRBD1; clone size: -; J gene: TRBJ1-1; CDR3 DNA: TGTGCCAGCAGCGTAACTGCAGGGGGCACTGAAGCTTTCTTT; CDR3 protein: CASSVTAGGTEAFF
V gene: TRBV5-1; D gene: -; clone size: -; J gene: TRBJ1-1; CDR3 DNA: TGCGCCAGCAGCTTGAGCGGGGAGGGCACTGAAGCTTTCTTT; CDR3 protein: CASSLSGEGTEAFF
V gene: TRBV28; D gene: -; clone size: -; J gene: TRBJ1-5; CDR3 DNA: TGTGCCAGCAGTTTCAATTCCGCGGGCAATCAGCCCCAGCATTTT; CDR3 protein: CASSFNSAGNQPQHF
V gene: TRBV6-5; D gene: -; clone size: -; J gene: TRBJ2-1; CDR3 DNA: TGTGCCAGCAGTTACTCGTTAGCGAGGGATTACAATGAGCAGTTCTTC; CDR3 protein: CASSYSLARDYNEQFF
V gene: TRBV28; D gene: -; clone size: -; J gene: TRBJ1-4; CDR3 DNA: TGTGCCAGCAGTTTATGGGAGCAGAAAAATGAAAAACTGTTTTTT; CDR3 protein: CASSLWEQKNEKLFF
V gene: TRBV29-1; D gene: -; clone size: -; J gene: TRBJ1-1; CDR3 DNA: TGCAGCGCTCTTCCAGGCCCGAACACTGAAGCTTTCTTT; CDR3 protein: CSALPGPNTEAFF